This TCR beta chain was recovered during a study of blood T cell repertoires in COVID-19. Study background: Material from acute and convalescent COVID-19 was sourced from the United States, Italy and Spain. Sources were T cells, B-cell-depleted T cells, or PBMCs; the material itself was cDNA or gDNA.

CDR1 SEHNR and CDR2 FQNEAQ come from the germline V gene (reference sequence). The CDR3 sequence is 14 residues long. V was pared by 3 bases and J by 7 bases, with 6 bases of the junction left unmatched. Original data processing: Amplification of reference gene primers provided the estimated nucleated cell counts. Here immunoSEQ multiplex PCR was the method, and the copy in TCRdb shows in-frame clones only, minus some. That table gives V, J and clone size, and the DNA gave D and trimming. The table lists 50,000 to 65,000 clones, roughly 80% of them singletons. The sequenced material came from peripheral blood. The source is a woman aged 55-70 years with acute or convalescent COVID-19. The rearrangement links TRBV7-9 to TRBJ1-5, with 7 bases that match TRBD1. CDR3 residues: CASSLTGNGQPQHF. The DNA of the CDR3 is TGTGCCAGCAGCTTGACAGGGAACGGGCAGCCCCAGCATTTT.